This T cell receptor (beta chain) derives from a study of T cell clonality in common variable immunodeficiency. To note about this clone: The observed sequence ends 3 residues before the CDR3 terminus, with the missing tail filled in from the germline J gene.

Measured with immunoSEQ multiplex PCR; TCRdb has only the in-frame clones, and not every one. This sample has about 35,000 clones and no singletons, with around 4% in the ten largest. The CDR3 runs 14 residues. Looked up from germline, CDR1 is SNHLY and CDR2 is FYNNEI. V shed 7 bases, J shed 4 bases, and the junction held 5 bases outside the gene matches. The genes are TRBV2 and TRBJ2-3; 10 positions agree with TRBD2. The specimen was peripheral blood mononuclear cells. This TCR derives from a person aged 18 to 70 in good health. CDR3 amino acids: CASISSGSADTQYF. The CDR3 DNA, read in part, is TGTGCCAGCATTTCTAGCGGGAGTGCAGATACG.